This T cell receptor (beta chain) appears in the sequencing data of a study of T cells in tumors after PD-1 blockade. This CDR3 region has 15 residues. Germline V gives CDR1 SGDLS, CDR2 YYNGEE. V lost 2 bases to trimming and J lost 3 bases, with 12 bases between them. The method was immunoSEQ multiplex PCR; TCRdb's version includes in-frame clones alone and lacks a portion of them. The sample lists roughly 50,000 clones, 75% to 85% occurring once. Sequences were derived from PBMCs, sampled before anti-PD-1 treatment. The sequence was collected from a human donor with basal cell carcinoma. The chain is built from TRBV9 and TRBJ2-1; TRBD2 might be the D (5 bases). The CDR3 is CASSVVGAYYNEQFF. In DNA, the CDR3 is TGTGCCAGCAGCGTTGTGGGAGCTTACTACAATGAGCAGTTCTTC.